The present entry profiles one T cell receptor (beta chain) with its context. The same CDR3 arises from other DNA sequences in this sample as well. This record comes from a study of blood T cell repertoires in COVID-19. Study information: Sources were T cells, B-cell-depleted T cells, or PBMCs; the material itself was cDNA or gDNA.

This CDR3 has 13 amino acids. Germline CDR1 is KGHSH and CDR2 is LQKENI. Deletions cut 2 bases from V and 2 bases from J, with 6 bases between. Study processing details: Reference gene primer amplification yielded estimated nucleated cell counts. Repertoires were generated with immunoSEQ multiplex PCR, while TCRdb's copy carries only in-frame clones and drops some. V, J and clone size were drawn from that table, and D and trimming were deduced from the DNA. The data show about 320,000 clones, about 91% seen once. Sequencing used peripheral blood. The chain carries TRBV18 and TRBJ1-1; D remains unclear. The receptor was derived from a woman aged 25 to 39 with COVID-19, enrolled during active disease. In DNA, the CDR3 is TGTGCCAGCTCACCAGCAGGCAACACTGAAGCTTTCTTT. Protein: CASSPAGNTEAFF.